This section outlines one T cell receptor (beta chain) sequence together with its context. Its antigen is currently unknown. Reverse transcription of about 0.5 to 1 ug RNA used random hexamers. Amplification of the TCR beta CDR3 was carried out by immunoSEQ multiplex PCR, which spanned a total of 54 Vbeta and 13 Jbeta segments. TCRdb called the immunoSEQ multiplex PCR reads again in MiXCR, with one record for every CDR3 protein. In the table there are about 300,000 distinct CDR3 sequences, about 82% of which are singletons. The data were taken from a study of CD8 T cells in Susac syndrome. Study outcomes and limitations: The study conceded that its TCR sequencing and HLA analysis involved relatively few individuals.

Control patients had untreated stable or active relapsing-remitting multiple sclerosis by revised McDonald criteria. While CD8+ and CD4+ T cells were isolated negatively, TEMRA cells were enriched by FACS. The CDR3 has 17 residues. V lost 1 base and J lost 7, with 22 bases in between. Looked up from germline, CDR1 is LNHDA and CDR2 is SQIVND (reference sequence). The J gene is TRBJ1-1, the V gene TRBV19; D not resolved. The TCR comes from a human donor with multiple sclerosis. Sequences were obtained from CD8+ T cells from PBMCs. The CDR3: CASSIVFWSQPHNEAFF. Here the CDR3 DNA reads TGTGCCAGTAGTATAGTCTTCTGGTCTCAACCCCACAATGAAGCTTTCTTT.